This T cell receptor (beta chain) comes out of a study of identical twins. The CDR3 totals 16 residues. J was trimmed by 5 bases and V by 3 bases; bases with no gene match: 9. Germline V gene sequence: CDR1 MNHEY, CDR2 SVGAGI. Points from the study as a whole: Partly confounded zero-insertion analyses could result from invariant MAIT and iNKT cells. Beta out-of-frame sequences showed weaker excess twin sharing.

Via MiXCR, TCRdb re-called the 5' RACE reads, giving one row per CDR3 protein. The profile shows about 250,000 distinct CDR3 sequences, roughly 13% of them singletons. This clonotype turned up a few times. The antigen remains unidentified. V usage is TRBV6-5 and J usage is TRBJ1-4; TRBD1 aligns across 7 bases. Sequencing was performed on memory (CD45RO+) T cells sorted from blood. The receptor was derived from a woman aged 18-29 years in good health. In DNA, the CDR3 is TGTGCCAGCAGTTATGGGAAGGGACAGCCCAATGAAAAACTGTTTTTT. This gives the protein CASSYGKGQPNEKLFF.